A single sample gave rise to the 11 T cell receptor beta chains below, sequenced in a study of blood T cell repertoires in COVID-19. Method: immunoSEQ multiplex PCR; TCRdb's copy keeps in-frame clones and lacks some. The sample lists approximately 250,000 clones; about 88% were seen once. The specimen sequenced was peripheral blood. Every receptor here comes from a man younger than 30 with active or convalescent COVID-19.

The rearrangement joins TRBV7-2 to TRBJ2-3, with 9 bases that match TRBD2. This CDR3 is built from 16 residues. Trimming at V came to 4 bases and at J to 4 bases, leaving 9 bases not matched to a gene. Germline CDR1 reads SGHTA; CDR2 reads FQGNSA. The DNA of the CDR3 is TGTGCCAGCAGCTCCATAGCGGGGGCTTCCCCAGATACGCAGTATTTT. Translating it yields CASSSIAGASPDTQYF.

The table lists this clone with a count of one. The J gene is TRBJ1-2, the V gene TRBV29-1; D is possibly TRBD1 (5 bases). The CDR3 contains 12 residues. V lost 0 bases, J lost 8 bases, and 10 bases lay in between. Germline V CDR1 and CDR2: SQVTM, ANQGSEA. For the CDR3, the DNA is TGCAGCGTTGAAGATCCGGAGGGGGGCTACACCTTC. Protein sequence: CSVEDPEGGYTF.

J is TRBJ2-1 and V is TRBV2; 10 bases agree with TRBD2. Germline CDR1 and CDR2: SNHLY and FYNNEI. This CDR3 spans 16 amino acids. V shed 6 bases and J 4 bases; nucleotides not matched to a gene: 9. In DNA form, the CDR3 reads TGTGCCAGCAGCCCTTCTCTAGCGGGGGCTTACAATGAGCAGTTCTTC. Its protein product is CASSPSLAGAYNEQFF.

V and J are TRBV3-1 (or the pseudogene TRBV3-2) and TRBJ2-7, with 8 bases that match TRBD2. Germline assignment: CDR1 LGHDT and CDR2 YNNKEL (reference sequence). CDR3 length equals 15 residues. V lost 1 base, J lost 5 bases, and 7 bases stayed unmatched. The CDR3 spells CASSQAGGKRNEQYF. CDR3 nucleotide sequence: TGTGCCAGCAGCCAAGCGGGGGGGAAAAGGAACGAGCAGTACTTC.

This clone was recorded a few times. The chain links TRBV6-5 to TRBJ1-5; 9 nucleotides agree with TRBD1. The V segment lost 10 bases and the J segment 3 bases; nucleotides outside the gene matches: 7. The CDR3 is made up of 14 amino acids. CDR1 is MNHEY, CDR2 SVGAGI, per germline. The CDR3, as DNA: TGTGCCACCCGGACAGGGGAGTTCAATCAGCCCCAGCATTTT. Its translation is CATRTGEFNQPQHF.

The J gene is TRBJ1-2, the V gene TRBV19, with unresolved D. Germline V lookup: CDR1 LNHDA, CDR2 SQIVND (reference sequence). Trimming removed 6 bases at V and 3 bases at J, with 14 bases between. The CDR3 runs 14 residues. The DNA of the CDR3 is TGTGCCAGTAGCAGCCTCCAGGCTCACTATGGCTACACCTTC. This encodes CASSSLQAHYGYTF. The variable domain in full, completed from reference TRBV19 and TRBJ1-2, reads DGGITQSPKYLFRKEGQNVTLSCEQNLNHDAMYWYRQDPGQGLRLIYYSQIVNDFQKGDIAEGYSVSREKKESFPLTVTSAQKNPTAFYLCASSSLQAHYGYTFGSGTRLTVV.

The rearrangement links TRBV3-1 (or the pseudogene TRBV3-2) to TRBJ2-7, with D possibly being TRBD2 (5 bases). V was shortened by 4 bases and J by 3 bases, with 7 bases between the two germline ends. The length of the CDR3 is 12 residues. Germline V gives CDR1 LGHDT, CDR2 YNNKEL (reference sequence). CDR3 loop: CASSRLHYEQYF. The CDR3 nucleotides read TGTGCCAGCAGCCGACTACACTACGAGCAGTACTTC.

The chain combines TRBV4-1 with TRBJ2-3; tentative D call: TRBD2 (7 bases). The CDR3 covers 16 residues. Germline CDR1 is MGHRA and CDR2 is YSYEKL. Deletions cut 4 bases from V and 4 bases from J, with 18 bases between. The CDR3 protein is CASSPWARGGPDTQYF. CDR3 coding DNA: TGCGCCAGCAGCCCTTGGGCCAGGGGAGGGCCAGATACGCAGTATTTT.

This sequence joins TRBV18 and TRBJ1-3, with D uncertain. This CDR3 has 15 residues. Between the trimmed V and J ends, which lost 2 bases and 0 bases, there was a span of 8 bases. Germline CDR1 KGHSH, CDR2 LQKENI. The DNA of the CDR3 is TGTGCCAGCTCACCAGACACCTACTCTGGAAACACCATATATTTT. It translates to CASSPDTYSGNTIYF. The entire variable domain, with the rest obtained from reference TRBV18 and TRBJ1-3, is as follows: NAGVMQNPRHLVRRRGQEARLRCSPMKGHSHVYWYRQLPEEGLKFMVYLQKENIIDESGMPKERFSAEFPKEGPSILRIQQVVRGDSAAYFCASSPDTYSGNTIYFGEGSWLTVV.

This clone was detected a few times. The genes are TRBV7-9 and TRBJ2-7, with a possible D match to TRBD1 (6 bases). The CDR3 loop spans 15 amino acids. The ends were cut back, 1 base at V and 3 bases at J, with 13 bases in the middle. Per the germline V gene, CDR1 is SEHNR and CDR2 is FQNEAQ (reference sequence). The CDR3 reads CASSLGLQGSYEQYF. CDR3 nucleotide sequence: TGTGCCAGCAGCTTAGGGTTACAGGGAAGCTACGAGCAGTACTTC.

The CDR3 bases are TGCGCCAGCAGCCAAGGTGGTTCGTCCCGAACAGGAGATACGCAGTATTTT. This translates into CASSQGGSSRTGDTQYF. The J gene is TRBJ2-3, the V gene TRBV4-3, with D perhaps TRBD1 (5 bases). This CDR3 has 17 amino acids. V lost 1 base and J 5 bases, leaving 19 bases between the germline ends. CDR1 LGHNA and CDR2 YSLEER come from the germline V gene.